The 19 T cell receptor beta chains below come from one sample, sequenced in a study of cytomegalovirus exposure and HLA in healthy donors. Vbeta (60) and Jbeta (13) primers were used in the PCR. Clones were sequenced by immunoSEQ multiplex PCR, and TCRdb holds only the in-frame ones, with some missing. Here the sample spans approximately 70,000 clones, roughly 74% being singletons. Material for sequencing was PBMCs. These receptors all come from an older woman in good health and CMV-seropositive.

This clone has only one observation. The V gene is TRBV5-1, the J gene TRBJ2-7; a weak D match, TRBD2 (5 bases). The CDR3 is 13 amino acids. Germline-derived CDR1 and CDR2 are SGHRS and YFSETQ. Between the trimmed V and J ends, which lost 2 bases and 4 bases, there was a span of 10 bases. The CDR3 coding sequence is TGCGCCAGCAGCTTTGACGGGAATTACGAGCAGTACTTC. As protein: CASSFDGNYEQYF.

This chain links TRBV5-6 with TRBJ1-2; D not certain. This CDR3 has 14 amino acids. The V and J ends lost 3 bases and 4 bases respectively, with 13 bases between them. In germline, CDR1 is SGHDT, CDR2 YYEEEE. The CDR3 protein is CASSYGQAIYGYTF. The CDR3 DNA follows: TGTGCCAGCAGCTATGGGCAGGCGATCTATGGCTACACCTTC.

The V and J genes are TRBV2 and TRBJ1-5; D unclear. The germline gives CDR1 SNHLY, CDR2 FYNNEI. V lost 7 bases, J lost 2 bases, and 15 bases lay in between. The CDR3 covers 15 residues. The CDR3 coding sequence is TGTGCCAGCAAAATAGACGGAGATCGCAATCAGCCCCAGCATTTT. Its translation: CASKIDGDRNQPQHF.

V usage is TRBV4-1 and J usage is TRBJ1-1; D is ambiguous. The V end lost 0 bases, the J end lost 7 bases, and 12 bases lay between the germline ends. The CDR3 extends over 14 amino acids. Per the germline V gene, CDR1 is MGHRA and CDR2 is YSYEKL. CDR3 protein: CASSQDLGGFEAFF. In DNA form, the CDR3 reads TGCGCCAGCAGCCAAGATTTAGGAGGATTTGAAGCTTTCTTT.

CDR3 region: CASSPMDRGWDQPQHF. The CDR3 region has the DNA TGTGCCAGCTCACCTATGGACAGGGGATGGGATCAGCCCCAGCATTTT. The chain couples TRBV18 to TRBJ1-5, with 9 bases that match TRBD1. CDR1 KGHSH and CDR2 LQKENI come from the germline V gene. The junction had 8 bases not matched to a gene; V was cut back by 3 bases and J by 5 bases. The CDR3 extends over 16 amino acids.

V gene TRBV30 combines with J gene TRBJ1-5; maybe TRBD1 (6 bases). This CDR3 spans 13 amino acids. Trimming left V 4 bases short and J 2 bases short, with 9 bases between. Per germline, CDR1 GTSNPN and CDR2 SVGIG (reference sequence). The CDR3 DNA is TGTGCCTGGACCAGGGGTGGCAATCAGCCCCAGCATTTT. It codes for CAWTRGGNQPQHF.

V gene TRBV5-4 combines with J gene TRBJ1-2; weak D call: TRBD1 (5 bases). The CDR3 loop spans 14 amino acids. Trimming took off 3 bases at V and 8 bases at J, with 17 bases between the two ends. Per the germline V gene, CDR1 is SGHNT and CDR2 is YYREEE (reference sequence). The CDR3 nucleotides read TGTGCCAGCAGCTCGGGCGTTCAGGGCTTGGGCTACACCTTC. This sequence encodes CASSSGVQGLGYTF.

This clone is a singleton in its sample. The V and J genes are TRBV29-1 and TRBJ1-1; 10 bases align to TRBD1. The CDR3 runs 11 residues. Germline V gene lookup returns CDR1 SQVTM and CDR2 ANQGSEA. The CDR3 nucleotides read TGCAGTGGGACAGGGGTCACTGAAGCTTTCTTT. Its translation: CSGTGVTEAFF.

The chain recombines TRBV7-9 with TRBJ2-7; TRBD2 matches at 9 bases. V shed 5 bases, J shed 0 bases, and the junction held 8 bases outside the gene matches. This CDR3 region has 16 residues. Germline CDR1 is SEHNR and CDR2 is FQNEAQ (reference sequence). The CDR3 reads CASSQFSGSSSYEQYF. For the CDR3, the DNA is TGTGCCAGCAGCCAATTTAGCGGGAGTAGCTCCTACGAGCAGTACTTC.

The chain couples TRBV29-1 to TRBJ2-7, with 10 nucleotides matching TRBD2. This CDR3 is built from 17 residues. CDR1 is SQVTM and CDR2 is ANQGSEA in the germline V gene. The V gene end was trimmed by 0 bases and the J gene end by 0 bases; junction bases not matched to a gene: 8. CDR3 bases: TGCAGCGTTGAAGATCATGAGCGGGGGGGGGCCTCCTACGAGCAGTACTTC. Translation: CSVEDHERGGASYEQYF.

This chain's CDR3 is CASSLMGTSGSNEQFF. CDR3 coding DNA: TGTGCCAGCAGCTTGATGGGCACTAGCGGATCCAATGAGCAGTTCTTC. This rearrangement joins TRBV5-4 to TRBJ2-1, with 8 bases identical to TRBD2. Germline CDR1 reads SGHNT; CDR2 reads YYREEE (reference sequence). This CDR3 has 16 amino acids. V was clipped by 1 base and J by 6 bases; unmatched bases: 9.

V usage is TRBV28 and J usage is TRBJ1-5, with 9 bases aligning to TRBD1. Trimming took 5 bases from V and 0 from J; bases not matched to a gene: 11. Germline V gene data show CDR1 as MDHEN and CDR2 as SYDVKM. The CDR3 has 18 residues. CDR3 residues: CASSPPGTGRYSNQPQHF. The DNA of the CDR3 is TGTGCCAGCAGTCCACCCGGGACAGGGAGGTATAGCAATCAGCCCCAGCATTTT.

The V call is TRBV28, the J call TRBJ1-5; no clear D. V lost 1 base, J lost 0 bases, and 4 bases lay in between. Looked up from germline, CDR1 is MDHEN and CDR2 is SYDVKM. The CDR3 contains 14 residues. The CDR3 reads CASSLSSSNQPQHF. In nucleotides, the CDR3 is TGTGCCAGCAGTTTATCCAGTAGCAATCAGCCCCAGCATTTT.

The gene calls are TRBV21-1 and TRBJ2-1; the table calls TRBD1, which could not be checked here. TRBV21-1 is an annotated pseudogene. This CDR3 spans 16 amino acids. CDR3 DNA: TGTGCCAGCAGCAAAGGAGCAGCAGGGTCTGACAATGAGCAGTTCTTC. It is translated as CASSKGAAGSDNEQFF.

The chain couples TRBV10-3 to TRBJ1-1; D uncertain. CDR3 size: 13 residues. Germline V gene lookup returns CDR1 ENHRY and CDR2 SYGVKD. V was trimmed by 9 bases and J by 4 bases, leaving 15 bases between them. CDR3 sequence reads: CAISTSGGTEAFF. CDR3 DNA sequence: TGTGCCATTAGTACCTCAGGTGGCACTGAAGCTTTCTTT.

In its sample, this clone was seen once. The genes are TRBV7-8 and TRBJ1-1; a possible D gene is TRBD1 (6 bases). Per germline, CDR1 SGHVS and CDR2 FQNEAQ. The ends were cut back, 3 bases at V and 5 bases at J, with 19 bases in the middle. The CDR3 is made up of 16 amino acids. The DNA of the CDR3 is TGTGCCAGCAGCTTTGAACAGGGTCTCGTAGGAACTGAAGCTTTCTTT. Its protein product is CASSFEQGLVGTEAFF.

This clone was counted only a few times. The rearrangement uses TRBV30 and TRBJ1-1; no reliable D call. The CDR3 extends over 13 amino acids. The V gene lost 0 bases and the J gene lost 4 bases, with 9 bases spanning the gap. Germline CDR1 reads GTSNPN; CDR2 reads SVGIG (reference sequence). This chain's CDR3 is CAWSVASATEAFF. The CDR3 DNA sequence: TGTGCCTGGAGTGTTGCCAGCGCCACTGAAGCTTTCTTT.

This chain joins TRBV19 and TRBJ2-1; 12 nucleotides match TRBD2. V lost 5 bases, J lost 7 bases, and 6 bases stayed unmatched. Germline CDR1 LNHDA, CDR2 SQIVND (reference sequence). The CDR3 extends over 15 amino acids. The DNA for the CDR3 is TGTGCCAGTAGTCCAGGACTAGCGGGGCGAAATGAGCAGTTCTTC. The encoded protein is CASSPGLAGRNEQFF.

This clone was observed a few times. The chain links TRBV2 to TRBJ1-6, with D hard to call. The CDR3 is 15 residues long. V was cut by 8 bases and J by 0 bases, with 11 bases left in between. Germline CDR1 is SNHLY and CDR2 is FYNNEI. The CDR3 DNA is TGTGCCAGCGGTCGGGTTGGCTCCTATAATTCACCCCTCCACTTT. Protein product: CASGRVGSYNSPLHF.